One and the same sample provided the 23 T cell receptor beta chains below, sequenced in a study of T cell responses to AZD1222 COVID-19 vaccine. Produced via immunoSEQ multiplex PCR; TCRdb's table is partial and in-frame only. The sample lists about 120,000 clones, roughly 90% seen once, with 13% to 15% in the top ten. The material was peripheral blood, obtained on day 0 of AZD1222 vaccination. The source of these receptors is an adult in good health.

The chain links TRBV7-9 to TRBJ2-7; 10 nucleotides agree with TRBD2. Germline V CDR1 and CDR2: SEHNR, FQNEAQ (reference sequence). The CDR3 runs 14 residues. The V segment lost 2 bases and the J segment 7 bases; nucleotides outside the gene matches: 5. CDR3 residues: CASSLLAGADEQYF. For the CDR3, the DNA is TGTGCCAGCAGCTTACTAGCGGGAGCGGATGAGCAGTACTTC.

This clone was detected only once. The CDR3 loop is CASSQGRGTDLWGEKLFF. The CDR3 DNA is TGCGCCAGCAGCCAAGGGCGCGGGACAGATCTGTGGGGTGAAAAACTGTTTTTT. The V call is TRBV4-3, the J call TRBJ1-4; 7 nucleotides match TRBD1. This CDR3 has 18 residues. Trimming cost V 1 base and J 7 bases; bases outside gene matches: 15. Germline V gives CDR1 LGHNA, CDR2 YSLEER.

This chain joins TRBV5-1 and TRBJ1-5, with 7 nucleotides matching TRBD1. The trim removed 0 bases at V and 4 bases at J, leaving 4 bases unmatched. The length of the CDR3 is 15 residues. The germline CDR1 and CDR2 sequences are SGHRS and YFSETQ. CDR3 protein: CASSLEGTANQPQHF. Here the CDR3 DNA reads TGCGCCAGCAGCTTGGAGGGGACAGCGAATCAGCCCCAGCATTTT.

The V and J genes are TRBV6-2 or TRBV6-3 and TRBJ2-7; D is undetermined. Germline lookup yields CDR1 MNHEY and CDR2 SVGEGT. CDR3 length: 15 residues. With 2 bases removed from V and 4 bases from J, the gap between germline ends came to 15 bases. The CDR3 DNA reads TGTGCCAGCAGTTACGATCCCAACCGAAAATACGAGCAGTACTTC. Its translation: CASSYDPNRKYEQYF.

This chain uses TRBV2 with TRBJ1-5, with a weak D call TRBD1 (5 bases). There are 15 residues in the CDR3. V lost 2 bases, J lost 0 bases, and 8 bases lay in between. Germline-derived CDR1 and CDR2 are SNHLY and FYNNEI. The CDR3 coding sequence is TGTGCCAGCAGTGAATGGGGGAATAGCAATCAGCCCCAGCATTTT. Its protein is CASSEWGNSNQPQHF.

This clone was observed once. The J gene is TRBJ2-1, the V gene TRBV5-1; 9 bases align to TRBD1. Losses at the gene ends were 0 bases for V and 8 bases for J; bases not matched to a gene: 12. The CDR3 runs 17 residues. Germline CDR1 SGHRS, CDR2 YFSETQ. The CDR3 DNA reads as TGCGCCAGCAGCTTGGGGGACAGGGCCTTGTCCCCCGATGAGCAGTTCTTC. This translates into CASSLGDRALSPDEQFF.

The rearrangement links TRBV27 to TRBJ1-6, with a tentative D call TRBD1 (5 bases). Germline V gene lookup returns CDR1 MNHEY and CDR2 SMNVEV (reference sequence). V was shortened by 5 bases and J by 6 bases, with 14 bases between the two germline ends. CDR3 size: 15 residues. CDR3 sequence (DNA): TGTGCCAGCAGTCTAGTTCCGGGACCTAATTCACCCCTCCACTTT. The encoded protein is CASSLVPGPNSPLHF.

The V call is TRBV7-8, the J call TRBJ2-7; the match to TRBD1 covers 12 bases. Germline V lookup: CDR1 SGHVS, CDR2 FQNEAQ. Germline trimming cut 1 base from V and 7 bases from J; bases unmatched to any gene: 8. The CDR3 contains 16 residues. CDR3: CASSLGPGQGASEQYF. In nucleotides, the CDR3 is TGTGCCAGCAGCTTAGGGCCGGGACAGGGGGCCTCGGAGCAGTACTTC.

CDR3 sequence: CASSLLGTEAFF. The CDR3 DNA reads as TGTGCCAGCAGTTTACTAGGTACTGAAGCTTTCTTT. The chain is built from TRBV12-3 or TRBV12-4 and TRBJ1-1; D is undetermined. Trimming shortened V by 2 bases and J by 5 bases, and 6 bases separated the two germline ends. The CDR3 contains 12 residues.

CDR3 residues: CASSALTGGARNTEAFF. The DNA of the CDR3 is TGTGCCAGCAGCGCGTTGACAGGGGGGGCGAGGAACACTGAAGCTTTCTTT. This chain connects TRBV9 to TRBJ1-1; 9 nucleotides match TRBD1. Germline assignment: CDR1 SGDLS and CDR2 YYNGEE. CDR3 length: 17 amino acids. The V and J ends lost 3 bases and 1 base, in that order; junction bases with no gene match: 10.

V gene TRBV5-5 combines with J gene TRBJ1-4, with 7 positions matching TRBD1. The CDR3 is made up of 17 amino acids. Germline trimming cut 0 bases from V and 0 bases from J; bases unmatched to any gene: 5. The germline gives CDR1 SGHKS, CDR2 YYEKEE (reference sequence). The DNA of the CDR3 is TGTGCCAGCAGCTTGGCACAGGGGCCTGCAACTAATGAAAAACTGTTTTTT. As protein: CASSLAQGPATNEKLFF.

The chain employs TRBV6-2 or TRBV6-3 and TRBJ1-2; D is undetermined. The length of the CDR3 is 13 residues. Germline CDR1 and CDR2: MNHEY and SVGEGT. V was pared by 2 bases and J by 1 base, with 5 bases between. CDR3 DNA sequence: TGTGCCAGCAGTTACGGGATTAACTATGGCTACACCTTC. Translated: CASSYGINYGYTF.

The rearrangement links TRBV24-1 to TRBJ2-1; TRBD1 agrees at 9 bases. CDR1 and CDR2 from the germline V gene are KGHDR and SFDVKD. V gave up 3 bases and J gave up 4 bases; unmatched junction bases: 12. The CDR3 consists of 18 residues. This CDR3 is CATSDPPSSGQGYNEQFF. In DNA form, the CDR3 reads TGTGCCACCAGTGATCCCCCTAGTTCGGGACAGGGATACAATGAGCAGTTCTTC.

This clone was seen once. The rearrangement links TRBV6-2 or TRBV6-3 to TRBJ2-1; no clear D. This CDR3 is built from 13 residues. Trimming cost V 5 bases and J 4 bases, with 9 bases left between them. Germline V CDR1 and CDR2: MNHEY, SVGEGT. The CDR3 region has the DNA TGTGCCAGCAGTGGGCTAGAGTACAATGAGCAGTTCTTC. Amino acids: CASSGLEYNEQFF.

The chain is built from TRBV7-2 and TRBJ1-5; D call uncertain. Germline CDR1 and CDR2: SGHTA and FQGNSA. V gave up 2 bases and J gave up 7 bases, with 6 bases separating them. The CDR3 runs 12 residues. The CDR3 nucleotides are TGTGCCAGCAGCTTATTAGGCCAGCCCCAGCATTTT. Translation gives CASSLLGQPQHF.

This chain joins TRBV27 and TRBJ2-2, with D possibly TRBD1 on 6 matching bases. Germline loops: CDR1 MNHEY, CDR2 SMNVEV (reference sequence). The V gene lost 1 base and the J gene lost 7 bases, with 13 bases spanning the gap. This CDR3 is 15 amino acids long. In DNA form, the CDR3 reads TGTGCCAGCAGTTTATGGGGCAGGGGTAACGGGGAGCTGTTTTTT. It specifies CASSLWGRGNGELFF.

This clone appeared a single time. V is TRBV28 and J is TRBJ2-7; the match to TRBD2 covers 10 bases. V gave up 6 bases and J gave up 5 bases; unmatched junction bases: 13. CDR1 MDHEN and CDR2 SYDVKM come from the germline V gene. The CDR3 consists of 16 residues. The CDR3 sequence: CASRGTSAGDGDEQYF. The CDR3 DNA reads TGTGCCAGCAGAGGGACTAGCGCAGGGGATGGGGACGAGCAGTACTTC.

V and J are TRBV18 and TRBJ1-2; maybe TRBD1 (5 bases). CDR1 and CDR2 from the germline V gene are KGHSH and LQKENI. This CDR3 spans 13 amino acids. Trimming took off 1 base at V and 5 bases at J, with 8 bases between the two ends. The CDR3 DNA sequence: TGTGCCAGCTCACCACAAGACAGATATGGCTACACCTTC. It codes for CASSPQDRYGYTF.

The J gene is TRBJ1-2, the V gene TRBV13; D unclear. V dropped 1 base and J dropped 5 bases, with 11 bases sitting between them. The germline V gene has CDR1 PRHDT and CDR2 FYEKMQ (reference sequence). The CDR3 extends over 14 amino acids. The CDR3 spells CASSLESGQYGYTF. In nucleotides, the CDR3 is TGTGCCAGCAGCTTAGAATCCGGGCAATATGGCTACACCTTC.

The gene calls are TRBV6-2 or TRBV6-3 and TRBJ1-6; 8 bases match TRBD1. This CDR3 comprises 15 residues. Trimming cost V 4 bases and J 10 bases; bases outside gene matches: 9. From germline, CDR1 is MNHEY and CDR2 SVGEGT. The DNA for the CDR3 is TGTGCCAGCAGTTTCTCCGGGACAGGAGGCTCACCCCTCCACTTT. This gives the protein CASSFSGTGGSPLHF.

The rearrangement uses TRBV10-3 and TRBJ1-4; D is unresolved. V lost 0 bases to trimming and J lost 7 bases, with 3 bases between them. The CDR3 is made up of 12 amino acids. Germline V lookup: CDR1 ENHRY, CDR2 SYGVKD. The CDR3 here is CAISESGEKLFF. CDR3 sequence (DNA): TGTGCCATCAGTGAGTCGGGTGAAAAACTGTTTTTT.

This sequence joins TRBV12-3 or TRBV12-4 and TRBJ2-1; 7 positions agree with TRBD2. The CDR3 runs 12 residues. Trimming took 5 bases from V and 7 from J; bases not matched to a gene: 2. This CDR3 reads CASSRSGNEQFF. The CDR3 DNA sequence: TGTGCCAGCAGTCGTAGCGGGAATGAGCAGTTCTTC.

The table lists this clone with a count of one. V gene TRBV27 combines with J gene TRBJ2-2; D is uncertain. This CDR3 has 13 amino acids. Germline loops: CDR1 MNHEY, CDR2 SMNVEV (reference sequence). The V and J ends lost 5 bases and 4 bases respectively, with 8 bases between them. The CDR3 DNA is TGTGCCAGCAGTCCCCGGAGCACCGGGGAGCTGTTTTTT. Translating it yields CASSPRSTGELFF.